The clone carrying this T cell receptor (beta chain) was seen a handful of times. No fewer than 6.5 million PBMCs went into each sample. CDR1 and CDR2 from the germline V gene are SGHTA and FQGNSA. The J segment lost 4 bases and the V segment lost 3 bases, leaving 4 bases of the junction unmatched. The CDR3 totals 15 residues. This sample was taken from a study of blood T cells in healthy people across ages. Using a J-beta primer mix together with a sample-barcoded 5' primer, a second PCR was run for roughly 6 to 11 cycles. Each cDNA molecule was tagged by a template-switch adaptor with 12 random nucleotides. At least 2.5 million CDR3-containing paired-end reads were obtained per sample. MiXCR, run by TCRdb on the 5' RACE reads, gives a single entry per CDR3 protein. The table shows more than 1,400,000 distinct CDR3 sequences, with roughly 40% occurring only once.

This sequence originates from a woman between 18 and 30 years old in good health. The sample consisted of blood. This rearrangement joins TRBV7-2 to TRBJ2-3; TRBD2 agrees at 10 bases. In nucleotides, the CDR3 is TGTGCCAGCAGCTTTAGAAGCGGGGGGGCAGATACGCAGTATTTT. As protein: CASSFRSGGADTQYF.